Below are 2 T cell receptor beta chains sequenced from a single sample in a study of technical replicates of blood from a few donors. Clones were sequenced by immunoSEQ multiplex PCR, and TCRdb holds only the in-frame ones, with some missing. The sample has about 94,000 clones, 95% seen once. Material for sequencing was T cells isolated from PBMCs. These receptors all come from a human donor in good health.

The V call is TRBV18, the J call TRBJ1-1; D call uncertain. V was cut by 3 bases and J by 6 bases, with 11 bases left in between. In germline, CDR1 is KGHSH, CDR2 LQKENI. The length of the CDR3 is 13 residues. The CDR3 bases are TGTGCCAGCTCACCCTTATCCCCAGCTGAAGCTTTCTTT. It codes for CASSPLSPAEAFF.

In its sample, this clone was seen once. One end of the junction is discordant with germline, which a read error may explain. V and J are TRBV4-1 and TRBJ1-5; D gene unclear. CDR3 length: 18 amino acids. CDR1 MGHRA and CDR2 YSYEKL come from the germline V gene. The CDR3 sequence is CASSQAGWVGIRNQPQRF. The CDR3, as DNA: TGCGCCAGCAGCCAAGCCGGGTGGGTCGGAATTCGCAATCAGCCCCAGCGTTTT.